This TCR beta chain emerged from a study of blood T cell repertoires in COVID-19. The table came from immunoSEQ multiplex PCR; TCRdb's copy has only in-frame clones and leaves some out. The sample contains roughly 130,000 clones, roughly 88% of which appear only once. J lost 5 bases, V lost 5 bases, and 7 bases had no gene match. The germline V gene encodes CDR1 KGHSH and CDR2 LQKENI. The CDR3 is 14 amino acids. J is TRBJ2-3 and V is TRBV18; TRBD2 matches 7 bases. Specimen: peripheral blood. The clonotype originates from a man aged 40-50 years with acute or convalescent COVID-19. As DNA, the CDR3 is TGTGCCAGCTCAAGCAGACTAGCCGGAGATACGCAGTATTTT. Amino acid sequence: CASSSRLAGDTQYF.